The clone carrying this T cell receptor (beta chain) was seen at least ten times. This sample is drawn from a study of regulatory T cells in long-lasting Graves disease. Trimming removed 2 bases from V and 5 bases from J, with 7 bases in between. This CDR3 is built from 12 residues. Germline V gene lookup returns CDR1 MDHEN and CDR2 SYDVKM. Indicated time point: newly diagnosed GD, antithyroid drugs for less than 3 months. The TCR library was made from RNA extracted from PBMCs. Investigators prepared the TCR beta libraries by applying iRepertoire HTBI primers and Arm-PCR of CDR3 regions. TCRdb reanalysed the multiplex PCR reads using MiXCR and keeps one entry per CDR3 protein. Altogether some 600,000 distinct CDR3 sequences are present, about 16% being singletons, with the ten largest covering around 11%. The same data also went into a second study, on T cells in Graves' hyperthyroidism and ophthalmopathy.

Sample: peripheral blood mononuclear cells (PBMCs), taken at new diagnosis, from a patient treated with antithyroid drugs. The chain is built from TRBV28 and TRBJ2-7; no clear D gene. This receptor was obtained from a man between 18 and 35 years old with Graves disease. The CDR3 here is CASSLILNEQYF. CDR3 bases: TGTGCCAGCAGTTTAATTTTGAACGAGCAGTACTTC. The full variable domain, rest sourced from reference TRBV28 and TRBJ2-7, is DVKVTQSSRYLVKRTGEKVFLECVQDMDHENMFWYRQDPGLGLRLIYFSYDVKMKEKGDIPEGYSVSREKKERFSLILESASTNQTSMYLCASSLILNEQYFGPGTRLTVT.